This T cell receptor (beta chain) was identified in a study of Ad26.COV2.S vaccination and SARS-CoV-2 variants. General study points: People who got the vaccine or the placebo had similar non-spike TCR breadth.

The CDR3 runs to 13 residues. CDR1 is MDHEN and CDR2 is SYDVKM in the germline V gene. V gave up 6 bases and J gave up 4 bases; unmatched junction bases: 4. A note on this clone: The antigen remains unidentified.

Sequenced by immunoSEQ multiplex PCR; TCRdb stores in-frame clones only, minus some. The top ten hold about 1.6% of the sample, which has about 410,000 clones, about 90% seen once. Treatment indicated: 15 to 20 received Ad26.COV2.S at low or high dose, single or two shots; 5 received placebo; per-sample allocation not given. Collection of the samples took place on day 63 after the first injection of vaccine or placebo. The V gene is TRBV28, the J gene TRBJ2-7, with 9 bases aligning to TRBD1. The source material was peripheral blood, sampled in a trial of Ad26.COV2.S vaccine versus placebo. The sequence was obtained from a person aged 18-60 years who received the Ad26.COV2.S COVID-19 vaccine or a placebo. This CDR3 reads CASSRTGVYEQYF. Here the CDR3 DNA reads TGTGCCAGCAGCCGGACAGGGGTGTACGAGCAGTACTTC.